Following are 32 T cell receptor beta chains from one sample sequenced in a study of shared clonotypes between healthy human individuals. Profiling relied on immunoSEQ multiplex PCR, and the TCRdb table lists in-frame clones only, not all of them. The table includes approximately 460,000 clones, roughly three quarters detected once. Material for sequencing was PBMCs. These receptors came from a woman between 40 and 50 years old in good health. Some clones in this sample may be carry-over from other donors' samples.

The genes are TRBV4-2 and TRBJ2-1; 15 nucleotides match TRBD2. V was clipped by 1 base and J by 6 bases; unmatched bases: 7. Per the germline V gene, CDR1 is LGHNA and CDR2 is YNFKEQ. The CDR3 has 18 residues. For the CDR3, the DNA is TGTGCCAGCAGCCAAGCCGGACTAGCGGGAGGGGAAGGCAATGAGCAGTTCTTC. This codes for CASSQAGLAGGEGNEQFF.

V usage is TRBV2 and J usage is TRBJ2-7, with 12 bases identical to TRBD1. CDR3 length: 14 residues. J lost 4 bases, V lost 5 bases, and 3 bases had no gene match. Germline V gene data show CDR1 as SNHLY and CDR2 as FYNNEI. The chain's CDR3 is CASSRDRGQYEQYF. The CDR3 DNA is TGTGCCAGCAGTCGGGACAGGGGGCAATACGAGCAGTACTTC.

With regard to this clone: The sample holds other DNA sequences that translate to the same CDR3. This chain links TRBV5-1 with TRBJ2-7; unclear D gene. CDR1 and CDR2 (germline): SGHRS, YFSETQ. The CDR3 totals 15 residues. With 0 bases removed from V and 0 bases from J, the gap between germline ends came to 10 bases. The CDR3, as DNA: TGCGCCAGCAGCTTGGGGGTGGGAAGCTCCTACGAGCAGTACTTC. It yields the protein CASSLGVGSSYEQYF.

The chain carries TRBV7-9 and TRBJ2-5; D is possibly TRBD1 (6 bases). The CDR3 has 13 residues. V lost 5 bases, J lost 5 bases, and 12 bases lay in between. Germline V lookup: CDR1 SEHNR, CDR2 FQNEAQ (reference sequence). CDR3 nucleotide sequence: TGTGCCAGCAGCGGCAGGGGCGGGGAGACCCAGTACTTC. This gives the protein CASSGRGGETQYF.

This clone is classed as medium-sized (0.01 to 0.1%). The chain couples TRBV2 to TRBJ1-5; D might be TRBD1 (6 bases). Germline values: CDR1 SNHLY, CDR2 FYNNEI. V was cut by 2 bases and J by 5 bases, with 10 bases left in between. The CDR3 covers 14 residues. CDR3 sequence (DNA): TGTGCCAGCAGTGAATTGGACAGCGATCAGCCCCAGCATTTT. Protein sequence: CASSELDSDQPQHF.

Many counts were recorded for this clone. This chain joins TRBV6-5 and TRBJ2-5; D remains ambiguous. V was pared by 2 bases and J by 0 bases, with 7 bases between. The CDR3 has 14 amino acids. Germline CDR1 reads MNHEY; CDR2 reads SVGAGI. The CDR3 sequence: CASSYLRNQETQYF. The DNA of the CDR3 is TGTGCCAGCAGTTACCTGCGGAACCAAGAGACCCAGTACTTC.

The chain carries TRBV21-1 and TRBJ1-5; the table's D call of TRBD1 was not tested on the DNA. TRBV21-1 is listed as a pseudogene. The CDR3 consists of 15 residues. The CDR3 nucleotides read TGTGCCAGCAGCAAACTCGCGGACAGCGAACAGCCCCAGCATTTT. Protein product: CASSKLADSEQPQHF.

The sample holds one count of this clone. V usage is TRBV7-6 and J usage is TRBJ2-7; D is possibly TRBD2 (6 bases). The CDR3 consists of 14 residues. Per germline, CDR1 SGHVS and CDR2 FNYEAQ. Trimming pared 5 bases from V and 3 bases from J, leaving 14 bases between. CDR3 nucleotides: TGTGCCAGCAGCCCCTCGGGACTGGTCTACGAGCAGTACTTC. Residues: CASSPSGLVYEQYF.

The chain employs TRBV6-5 and TRBJ2-1, with D maybe TRBD2 (6 bases). Trimming cost V 6 bases and J 2 bases, with 8 bases left between them. Germline CDR1 and CDR2: MNHEY and SVGAGI. The CDR3 runs to 13 residues. CDR3 loop: CASRTSPYNEQFF. For the CDR3, the DNA is TGTGCCAGCAGAACTAGCCCCTACAATGAGCAGTTCTTC.

The chain employs TRBV27 and TRBJ2-1; 8 bases align to TRBD2. The ends lost 6 bases at V and 0 bases at J; junction bases unmatched: 7. Germline CDR1 reads MNHEY; CDR2 reads SMNVEV (reference sequence). The CDR3 covers 16 residues. The DNA for the CDR3 is TGTGCCAGCAGCCCACTAGCGGCTAGCTCCTACAATGAGCAGTTCTTC. Translated, it gives CASSPLAASSYNEQFF.

The chain carries TRBV6-4 and TRBJ2-1, with D perhaps matching TRBD2 (5 bases). V lost 3 bases and J lost 8, with 11 bases in between. This CDR3 has 13 residues. Germline V CDR1 and CDR2: MRHNA, SNTAGT. CDR3 residues: CASSESSWDEQFF. As DNA, the CDR3 is TGTGCCAGCAGTGAGTCTAGCTGGGATGAGCAGTTCTTC.

Details on this clone: Additional DNA sequences in this sample encode the identical CDR3. V usage is TRBV5-1 and J usage is TRBJ2-7; 10 positions match TRBD1. The length of the CDR3 is 14 residues. J gave up 3 bases and V 3 bases, and 3 bases lay outside the gene matches. From germline, CDR1 is SGHRS and CDR2 YFSETQ. The CDR3 coding sequence is TGCGCCAGCAGCTCGGGACAGGGGAGCTACGAGCAGTACTTC. Encoded protein: CASSSGQGSYEQYF. The variable domain in full, with the rest retrieved from reference TRBV5-1 and TRBJ2-7, is KAGVTQTPRYLIKTRGQQVTLSCSPISGHRSVSWYQQTPGQGLQFLFEYFSETQRNKGNFPGRFSGRQFSNSRSEMNVSTLELGDSALYLCASSSGQGSYEQYFGPGTRLTVT.

The chain uses TRBV11-2 and TRBJ2-5; possible D gene TRBD1, 6 bases. Trimming stripped 5 bases from V and 1 base from J, with 14 bases between. This CDR3 has 15 residues. CDR1 SGHAT and CDR2 FQNNGV come from the germline V gene. The CDR3 region has the DNA TGTGCCAGCAGCGTACAGGGTGTCCTCCAAGAGACCCAGTACTTC. Residues: CASSVQGVLQETQYF. Combining the CDR3 with reference TRBV11-2 and TRBJ2-5 gives the whole variable domain EAGVAQSPRYKIIEKRQSVAFWCNPISGHATLYWYQQILGQGPKLLIQFQNNGVVDDSQLPKDRFSAERLKGVDSTLKIQPAKLEDSAVYLCASSVQGVLQETQYFGPGTRLLVL.

The chain has TRBV6-6 and TRBJ2-5; D is ambiguous. The CDR3 covers 15 residues. Germline V gene sequence: CDR1 MNHNY, CDR2 SVGAGI (reference sequence). The germline V and J ends were trimmed by 0 bases and 1 base, with 9 bases remaining between them. Here the CDR3 DNA reads TGTGCCAGCAGTTACTCTGTGAACTTCCAAGAGACCCAGTACTTC. This sequence encodes CASSYSVNFQETQYF.

The chain combines TRBV29-1 with TRBJ2-2; D not resolved. The end of the DNA fits TRBJ1-3 better, so the J call may be wrong. Germline V gives CDR1 SQVTM, CDR2 ANQGSEA. This CDR3 has 13 residues. The CDR3 DNA reads TGCAGCGTTGCCTGGTCTCTCGGAAACACCATATATTTT. It encodes CSVAWSLGNTIYF.

This clone was found many times. In the same sample, other DNA sequences code for this CDR3. J is TRBJ2-6 and V is TRBV5-1; D not resolved. The V and J ends lost 4 bases and 0 bases respectively, with 2 bases between them. Germline loops: CDR1 SGHRS, CDR2 YFSETQ. The CDR3 length is 13 residues. The CDR3 region has the DNA TGCGCCAGCAGCACCTCTGGGGCCAACGTCCTGACTTTC. Residues: CASSTSGANVLTF.

This clone was detected once. The gene calls are TRBV30 and TRBJ1-2; D gene uncertain. Per germline, CDR1 GTSNPN and CDR2 SVGIG (reference sequence). Trimming stripped 3 bases from V and 4 bases from J, with 12 bases between. CDR3 size: 13 residues. Here the CDR3 reads CAWRAGIPYGYTF. In DNA form, the CDR3 reads TGTGCCTGGAGAGCGGGGATCCCCTATGGCTACACCTTC. The full variable domain, in which reference TRBV30 and TRBJ1-2 provide the parts outside the CDR3, is SQTIHQWPATLVQPVGSPLSLECTVEGTSNPNLYWYRQAAGRGLQLLFYSVGIGQISSEVPQNLSASRPQDRQFILSSKKLLLSDSGFYLCAWRAGIPYGYTFGSGTRLTVV.

As for this clone: A read error is possible here, since a much larger clone lies one base away. This chain uses TRBV11-3 with TRBJ2-3; D may be TRBD2 (5 bases). Germline values: CDR1 SGHNT, CDR2 YENEEA. This CDR3 contains 14 residues. DNA for the CDR3: TGTGTCAGCAGCTTCCGCGGGAGCACAGATACGCAGTATTTT. It specifies CVSSFRGSTDTQYF.

This chain connects TRBV19 to TRBJ1-5, with D maybe TRBD1 (6 bases). This CDR3 is 14 amino acids long. Germline lookup yields CDR1 LNHDA and CDR2 SQIVND (reference sequence). The V and J ends lost 4 bases and 6 bases respectively, with 13 bases between them. In nucleotides, the CDR3 is TGTGCCAGTAGTACACAGGGATGGGGTCAGCCCCAGCATTTT. Its translation: CASSTQGWGQPQHF.

The V call is TRBV7-2, the J call TRBJ1-2; D remains ambiguous. V lost 2 bases, J lost 2 bases, and 6 bases lay in between. CDR1 SGHTA and CDR2 FQGNSA come from the germline V gene. This CDR3 spans 13 amino acids. CDR3 nucleotides: TGTGCCAGCAGCTTACAGACCAACTATGGCTACACCTTC. This codes for CASSLQTNYGYTF.

The genes are TRBV27 and TRBJ2-5; possibly TRBD1 for D (6 bases). Germline V CDR1 and CDR2: MNHEY, SMNVEV (reference sequence). The CDR3 totals 15 residues. V dropped 0 bases and J dropped 5 bases, with 13 bases sitting between them. The CDR3 coding sequence is TGTGCCAGCAGTTTATCGATTGGGGGCGAGGAGACCCAGTACTTC. Translating gives CASSLSIGGEETQYF.

For this clone: A far larger clone differs by one base, so this is likely a read error. The J gene is TRBJ2-7, the V gene TRBV10-3; 8 bases agree with TRBD1. Germline CDR1 and CDR2: ENHRY and SYGVKD. The CDR3 contains 14 residues. V shed 11 bases, J shed 12 bases, and the junction held 21 bases outside the gene matches. CDR3 nucleotide sequence: TGTGCCGTCAAACGGACAGGGAGAGACGTAGTGCTGTACTTC. It specifies CAVKRTGRDVVLYF.

J is TRBJ2-1 and V is TRBV2; 11 bases are shared with TRBD1. There are 14 residues in the CDR3. The germline V gene has CDR1 SNHLY and CDR2 FYNNEI. V shed 10 bases and J 7 bases; nucleotides not matched to a gene: 9. The chain's CDR3 is CAIYRDRGLNEQFF. CDR3 bases: TGTGCCATCTACCGGGACAGGGGGTTGAATGAGCAGTTCTTC.

This chain uses TRBV6-1 with TRBJ1-3; 8 positions agree with TRBD1. CDR1 is MNHNS, CDR2 SASEGT, per germline. CDR3 length: 13 residues. V shed 8 bases, J shed 8 bases, and the junction held 8 bases outside the gene matches. This CDR3 reads CASLDRDFYTIYF. CDR3 DNA sequence: TGTGCCAGCCTGGACAGGGATTTTTACACCATATATTTT.

The chain recombines TRBV6-1 with TRBJ2-7; TRBD2 matches at 8 bases. Germline CDR1 reads MNHNS; CDR2 reads SASEGT. This CDR3 is built from 14 residues. The V segment lost 3 bases and the J segment 9 bases; nucleotides outside the gene matches: 10. The CDR3 sequence is CASSDGGRPWGQYF. Here the CDR3 DNA reads TGTGCCAGCAGTGATGGCGGGAGGCCCTGGGGGCAGTACTTC.

This clone has just a few counts. The identical CDR3 is also encoded by other nucleotide sequences in the sample. The CDR3 loop is CASSQEAGGPSYEQYF. CDR3 bases: TGTGCCAGCAGCCAAGAAGCGGGAGGGCCCTCCTACGAGCAGTACTTC. The chain links TRBV4-2 to TRBJ2-7; 10 bases map to TRBD2. Germline V gene data show CDR1 as LGHNA and CDR2 as YNFKEQ. The V gene end was trimmed by 0 bases and the J gene end by 0 bases; junction bases not matched to a gene: 2. The CDR3 runs to 16 residues.

As for this clone: A far larger clone is off by one base, so a read error is likely. Different DNA sequences within this sample yield the same CDR3. The V and J genes are TRBV10-2 and TRBJ1-3; TRBD1 aligns across 9 bases. The trim removed 6 bases at V and 8 bases at J, leaving 8 bases unmatched. The V gene's germline CDR1 is WSHSY and CDR2 SAAADI. The CDR3 sequence is 14 residues long. The CDR3 is CASRKGQGWDTIYF. In DNA form, the CDR3 reads TGCGCCAGCAGGAAAGGACAGGGGTGGGACACCATATATTTT.

Judged by abundance, this clone is medium-sized. The chain joins TRBV9 to TRBJ2-7; TRBD1 aligns across 8 bases. V dropped 4 bases and J dropped 2; count of bases not matched to a gene: 5. The CDR3 is made up of 14 amino acids. Germline CDR1 SGDLS, CDR2 YYNGEE. The CDR3 DNA reads as TGTGCCAGCAGCACACAGGGGGTACCCTACGAGCAGTACTTC. Translation gives CASSTQGVPYEQYF.

The J gene is TRBJ2-5, the V gene TRBV10-3; unclear D gene. Trimming took off 2 bases at V and 4 bases at J, with 5 bases between the two ends. The germline CDR1 and CDR2 sequences are ENHRY and SYGVKD. The CDR3 runs to 12 residues. Written as DNA, the CDR3 is TGTGCCATCAGTGAGGAGAGAGAGACCCAGTACTTC. Residues: CAISEERETQYF.

The rearrangement joins TRBV28 to TRBJ2-1; 8 nucleotides align to TRBD1. Germline values: CDR1 MDHEN, CDR2 SYDVKM. The V segment lost 5 bases and the J segment 5 bases; nucleotides outside the gene matches: 5. The CDR3 has 14 residues. Written as DNA, the CDR3 is TGTGCCAGCAGTCCGGACAGGGCACACAATGAGCAGTTCTTC. The encoded protein is CASSPDRAHNEQFF.

In this sample, this clone turned up once. A read error likely explains this, since a far larger clone differs by one base. This specimen includes other DNA sequences encoding the same CDR3. V and J are TRBV18 and TRBJ2-6, with 13 bases matching TRBD2. Per the germline V gene, CDR1 is KGHSH and CDR2 is LQKENI. There are 19 residues in the CDR3. CDR3 nucleotides: TGTGCCAGCTCACCACTCGCACTAGCGGGAGGGTCTGGGGCCAACGTTCTGACTTTC. Residues: CASSPLALAGGSGANVLTF.

On this clone: A read error may explain this, as a much larger clone is one base away. Other DNA sequences in the same sample also yield this CDR3. The V call is TRBV5-1, the J call TRBJ2-7, with 7 nucleotides matching TRBD1. Germline V gives CDR1 SGHRS, CDR2 YFSETQ. The CDR3 runs 12 residues. The CDR3 region has the DNA TGCGCCAGCAGCTTGGATGGCAGGGGACAGTATTTC. It is translated as CASSLDGRGQYF. Looking up the rest from reference TRBV5-1 and TRBJ2-7 gives the full variable domain: KAGVTQTPRYLIKTRGQQVTLSCSPISGHRSVSWYQQTPGQGLQFLFEYFSETQRNKGNFPGRFSGRQFSNSRSEMNVSTLELGDSALYLCASSLDGRGQYFGPGTRLTVT.